The 19 T cell receptor beta chains presented below share a single source sample, sequenced in a study of T cell changes during pregnancy in multiple sclerosis. The method was immunoSEQ multiplex PCR; TCRdb's version includes in-frame clones alone and lacks a portion of them. The data hold around 80,000 clones, with 90% to 95% observed a single time. Sequencing used peripheral blood, obtained in the second trimester of pregnancy. The receptors here all came from a female donor with multiple sclerosis, enrolled in a pregnancy study.

The V and J genes are TRBV5-5 and TRBJ1-2; D possibly corresponds to TRBD1 (5 bases). The CDR3 is made up of 13 amino acids. Looked up from germline, CDR1 is SGHKS and CDR2 is YYEKEE (reference sequence). V was cut by 3 bases and J by 3 bases, with 9 bases left in between. The CDR3 loop is CASSSTGDYGYTF. In DNA form, the CDR3 reads TGTGCCAGCAGCTCAACAGGAGACTATGGCTACACCTTC.

The CDR3 coding sequence is TGTGCCAGCAGGAAAAACACAGGGATACCAGAGCAGTACTTC. Translating gives CASRKNTGIPEQYF. The chain employs TRBV6-1 and TRBJ2-7, with D maybe TRBD1 (6 bases). Per the germline V gene, CDR1 is MNHNS and CDR2 is SASEGT. The V end was cut by 6 bases, the J end by 7 bases, with 19 bases between. The CDR3 runs to 14 residues.

The chain recombines TRBV5-6 with TRBJ2-2; 10 bases map to TRBD1. CDR3 length: 16 amino acids. The ends lost 3 bases at V and 5 bases at J; junction bases unmatched: 7. Per the germline V gene, CDR1 is SGHDT and CDR2 is YYEEEE. CDR3 amino acids: CASSSTGGARTGELFF. The CDR3 coding sequence is TGTGCCAGCAGCTCGACAGGGGGCGCCCGTACCGGGGAGCTGTTTTTT. Full variable domain (outside the CDR3, taken from reference TRBV5-6 and TRBJ2-2): DAGVTQSPTHLIKTRGQQVTLRCSPKSGHDTVSWYQQALGQGPQFIFQYYEEEERQRGNFPDRFSGHQFPNYSSELNVNALLLGDSALYLCASSSTGGARTGELFFGEGSRLTVL.

In this sample, this clone turned up once. This chain joins TRBV7-3 and TRBJ2-7; TRBD1 might be the D (6 bases). V dropped 2 bases and J dropped 0 bases, with 11 bases sitting between them. The CDR3 runs 15 residues. The germline CDR1 and CDR2 sequences are SGHTA and FQGTGA. The CDR3 DNA follows: TGTGCCAGCAGCTTATCGCCAGGGGCCTCCTACGAGCAGTACTTC. Amino acids: CASSLSPGASYEQYF.

The genes are TRBV25-1 and TRBJ2-1; D is possibly TRBD2 (6 bases). V lost 3 bases, J lost 6 bases, and 24 bases lay in between. Germline CDR1 and CDR2: MGHDK and SYGVNS. The CDR3 is made up of 18 amino acids. The CDR3 loop is CASSDNQLGGVGFNEQFF. The CDR3 DNA reads as TGTGCCAGCAGTGATAACCAATTGGGCGGGGTAGGCTTCAATGAGCAGTTCTTC.

This chain links TRBV9 with TRBJ2-5, with D perhaps matching TRBD1 (6 bases). With 1 base removed from V and 0 bases from J, the gap between germline ends came to 13 bases. CDR3 length: 16 residues. Germline V CDR1 and CDR2: SGDLS, YYNGEE. The CDR3 is CASSVIRQAYQETQYF. CDR3 DNA sequence: TGTGCCAGCAGCGTAATCCGACAGGCGTACCAAGAGACCCAGTACTTC.

The V gene is TRBV4-2, the J gene TRBJ2-1; unclear D gene. The V and J ends lost 0 bases and 9 bases respectively, with 12 bases between them. This CDR3 contains 14 residues. Germline CDR1 and CDR2: LGHNA and YNFKEQ. The CDR3 loop reads CASSQDWQNVEQFF. The CDR3 bases are TGTGCCAGCAGCCAAGATTGGCAGAACGTTGAGCAGTTCTTC.

V is TRBV9 and J is TRBJ1-4; 7 positions agree with TRBD1. The CDR3 sequence is 15 residues long. J was trimmed by 3 bases and V by 0 bases; bases with no gene match: 2. Germline CDR1 reads SGDLS; CDR2 reads YYNGEE. CDR3 protein: CASSVEGTANEKLFF. The CDR3 bases are TGTGCCAGCAGCGTAGAGGGGACAGCTAATGAAAAACTGTTTTTT.

J is TRBJ2-2 and V is TRBV14; no clear D. This CDR3 comprises 15 residues. CDR1 is SGHDN, CDR2 FVKESK, per germline. The V end lost 0 bases, the J end lost 1 base, and 6 bases lay between the germline ends. The CDR3 protein is CASSQDRGNTGELFF. DNA for the CDR3: TGTGCCAGCAGCCAAGATCGAGGGAACACCGGGGAGCTGTTTTTT.

V usage is TRBV28 and J usage is TRBJ2-5; D not certain. The V gene's germline CDR1 is MDHEN and CDR2 SYDVKM. Trimming cost V 8 bases and J 1 base, with 14 bases left between them. CDR3 size: 14 residues. The CDR3 nucleotides are TGTGCCAGCGCCCTGTACAGCCTCCAAGAGACCCAGTACTTC. Protein: CASALYSLQETQYF.

The genes are TRBV6-4 and TRBJ1-1; possible D gene TRBD1, 5 bases. The CDR3 extends over 16 amino acids. V lost 2 bases and J lost 1, with 14 bases in between. Germline V gives CDR1 MRHNA, CDR2 SNTAGT. CDR3 protein: CASSDSAGQGNTEAFF. Here the CDR3 DNA reads TGTGCCAGCAGTGACAGCGCGGGGCAGGGGAACACTGAAGCTTTCTTT.

This chain links TRBV9 with TRBJ2-1; 11 bases line up with TRBD2. This CDR3 is built from 17 residues. Trimming removed 2 bases from V and 9 bases from J; junction bases left unmatched: 13. Germline V gives CDR1 SGDLS, CDR2 YYNGEE. The CDR3 DNA is TGTGCCAGCAGCGTCAGACCATTAGCGGGAGGGCCCCTTGAGCAGTTCTTC. This codes for CASSVRPLAGGPLEQFF.

V usage is TRBV5-1 and J usage is TRBJ1-1; D ambiguous. This CDR3 spans 14 amino acids. In germline, CDR1 is SGHRS, CDR2 YFSETQ. With 2 bases removed from V and 4 bases from J, the gap between germline ends came to 12 bases. The CDR3: CASSFGEVGTEAFF. CDR3 coding DNA: TGCGCCAGCAGCTTCGGGGAGGTGGGCACTGAAGCTTTCTTT. The whole variable domain, remainder taken from reference TRBV5-1 and TRBJ1-1, is KAGVTQTPRYLIKTRGQQVTLSCSPISGHRSVSWYQQTPGQGLQFLFEYFSETQRNKGNFPGRFSGRQFSNSRSEMNVSTLELGDSALYLCASSFGEVGTEAFFGQGTRLTVV.

The rearrangement joins TRBV12-2 to TRBJ2-3; the table's D gene call, TRBD2, was not cross checked with the DNA. TRBV12-2 is tagged as a pseudogene. The CDR3 extends over 20 amino acids. In DNA form, the CDR3 reads TGTGCAAGTCGCTTAGGTGAACTAGCGGGAGTTGATGGCCCCACAGATACGCAGTATTTT. Residues: CASRLGELAGVDGPTDTQYF.

The chain combines TRBV19 with TRBJ1-1; D is unclear. The CDR3 spans 15 residues. Germline V gene data show CDR1 as LNHDA and CDR2 as SQIVND (reference sequence). V was shortened by 2 bases and J by 1 base, with 11 bases between the two germline ends. The chain's CDR3 is CASSINSLSNTEAFF. The DNA for the CDR3 is TGTGCCAGTAGTATAAATTCACTCTCGAACACTGAAGCTTTCTTT. Full variable domain (missing parts from reference TRBV19 and TRBJ1-1): DGGITQSPKYLFRKEGQNVTLSCEQNLNHDAMYWYRQDPGQGLRLIYYSQIVNDFQKGDIAEGYSVSREKKESFPLTVTSAQKNPTAFYLCASSINSLSNTEAFFGQGTRLTVV.

The V gene is TRBV6-1, the J gene TRBJ2-1, with TRBD1 identical over 12 bases. CDR1 and CDR2 (germline): MNHNS, SASEGT. The trim removed 1 base at V and 6 bases at J, leaving 7 bases unmatched. This CDR3 has 17 amino acids. As DNA, the CDR3 is TGTGCCAGCAGTGAAGAGAAGGGACAGGGGGCCGGCAATGAGCAGTTCTTC. Translating gives CASSEEKGQGAGNEQFF.

J is TRBJ1-2 and V is TRBV19; TRBD1 matches at 7 bases. In germline, CDR1 is LNHDA, CDR2 SQIVND (reference sequence). Germline trimming cut 7 bases from V and 6 bases from J; bases unmatched to any gene: 11. The CDR3 runs to 14 residues. The CDR3 here is CASTRDTGAHGYTF. For the CDR3, the DNA is TGTGCCAGTACCCGAGATACAGGGGCCCATGGCTACACCTTC.

The gene calls are TRBV9 and TRBJ2-2; 8 bases line up with TRBD2. V was clipped by 4 bases and J by 4 bases; unmatched bases: 3. The CDR3 runs to 14 residues. Looked up from germline, CDR1 is SGDLS and CDR2 is YYNGEE. This chain's CDR3 is CASSLTSGTGELFF. The CDR3 region has the DNA TGTGCCAGCAGCCTCACTAGCGGCACCGGGGAGCTGTTTTTT.

The chain is built from TRBV5-6 and TRBJ2-7; 7 bases fit TRBD2. J was trimmed by 2 bases and V by 0 bases; bases with no gene match: 2. The length of the CDR3 is 14 residues. Germline V gene sequence: CDR1 SGHDT, CDR2 YYEEEE. CDR3 in amino acids: CASSLVSGTYEQYF. The CDR3 nucleotides are TGTGCCAGCAGCTTGGTCAGCGGGACCTACGAGCAGTACTTC.